The 7 T cell receptor beta chains given below trace back to one sample, sequenced in a study of chemoradiotherapy in HPV16-positive cancers. The method was immunoSEQ multiplex PCR; TCRdb's version includes in-frame clones alone and lacks a portion of them. The data contain several thousand clones, roughly 73% of them singletons. Specimen: tumor tissue, collected from a patient who underwent chemoradiotherapy. These receptors all stem from a human donor with HPV-associated anogenital cancer.

There are a few counts of this clone. The V call is TRBV11-3, the J call TRBJ1-2; D not certain. This CDR3 comprises 14 residues. Germline CDR1 reads SGHNT; CDR2 reads YENEEA. The V and J ends lost 5 bases and 8 bases respectively, with 18 bases between them. CDR3 DNA sequence: TGTGCCAGCAGCCGTACATCCGGGTTGGGGGGCTACACCTTC. It is translated as CASSRTSGLGGYTF.

The chain links TRBV27 to TRBJ1-2, with unresolved D. The CDR3 extends over 16 amino acids. Per the germline V gene, CDR1 is MNHEY and CDR2 is SMNVEV (reference sequence). Between the trimmed V and J ends, which lost 2 bases and 7 bases, there was a span of 20 bases. Here the CDR3 reads CASSLRARLYAGGYTF. Written as DNA, the CDR3 is TGTGCCAGCAGTTTAAGGGCAAGGCTATATGCGGGTGGCTACACCTTC.

V gene TRBV5-4 combines with J gene TRBJ1-4; 7 nucleotides match TRBD1. CDR1 and CDR2 from the germline V gene are SGHNT and YYREEE (reference sequence). The CDR3 sequence is 15 residues long. Trimming at V came to 4 bases and at J to 5 bases, leaving 8 bases not matched to a gene. The CDR3, as DNA: TGTGCCAGCAGCCGTCCCGGGACAGCGAATGAAAAACTGTTTTTT. This codes for CASSRPGTANEKLFF.

The genes are TRBV4-1 and TRBJ1-1; TRBD1 matches at 7 bases. V shed 4 bases, J shed 7 bases, and the junction held 9 bases outside the gene matches. This CDR3 spans 14 amino acids. Germline V CDR1 and CDR2: MGHRA, YSYEKL. The CDR3 nucleotides are TGCGCCAGCAGCCTAACTAACCGGGACAGTGAAGCTTTCTTT. Protein sequence: CASSLTNRDSEAFF.

The V gene is TRBV28, the J gene TRBJ2-5, with 10 positions matching TRBD2. Losses at the gene ends were 5 bases for V and 4 bases for J; bases not matched to a gene: 13. Germline assignment: CDR1 MDHEN and CDR2 SYDVKM. There are 17 residues in the CDR3. CDR3 in amino acids: CASSAPRLAGVLETQYF. The CDR3 nucleotides read TGTGCCAGCAGTGCCCCGCGGCTAGCGGGAGTGTTAGAGACCCAGTACTTC.

This chain uses TRBV2 with TRBJ1-2; tentative D call: TRBD1 (6 bases). CDR3 length: 14 residues. CDR1 and CDR2 from the germline V gene are SNHLY and FYNNEI. V was shortened by 8 bases and J by 4 bases, with 17 bases between the two germline ends. This chain's CDR3 is CASSPQGPTYGYTF. The CDR3 DNA is TGTGCCAGCTCCCCCCAGGGGCCCACCTATGGCTACACCTTC.

V usage is TRBV11-3 and J usage is TRBJ2-3, with TRBD1 matching 8 bases. This CDR3 contains 14 residues. Germline assignment: CDR1 SGHNT and CDR2 YENEEA. Germline trimming cut 4 bases from V and 8 bases from J; bases unmatched to any gene: 8. CDR3 coding DNA: TGTGCCAGCAGCTCGCAGGGGGCGGTCTCTACGCAGTATTTT. Translating gives CASSSQGAVSTQYF. Together with reference TRBV11-3 and TRBJ2-3, the CDR3 gives the full variable domain: EAGVVQSPRYKIIEKKQPVAFWCNPISGHNTLYWYLQNLGQGPELLIRYENEEAVDDSQLPKDRFSAERLKGVDSTLKIQPAELGDSAVYLCASSSQGAVSTQYFGPGTRLTVL.